This TCR beta chain was captured in a study of siplizumab effects on memory and regulatory T cells. Notes on this clone: Antigen: not known.

Study-wide findings and caveats: Siplizumab led to significantly less abundant alloreactive sequences that could be traced back to unstimulated CD4+ memory cells.

Profiled with immunoSEQ multiplex PCR; TCRdb holds only in-frame clones, not every one. The sample lists 90,000 to 120,000 clones; approximately 90% were seen once. The germline V gene has CDR1 MGHRA and CDR2 YSYEKL. Trimming cost V 5 bases and J 2 bases, with 15 bases left between them. This CDR3 comprises 16 residues. The sequenced sample was Tregs sorted from blood. The chain links TRBV4-1 to TRBJ2-2, with D perhaps matching TRBD1 (5 bases). This receptor was taken from a human donor in good health. CDR3 bases: TGCGCCAGCAGCGACCCTCCTAGGGGTAACACCGGGGAGCTGTTTTTT. This gives the protein CASSDPPRGNTGELFF.